The clone carrying this TCR beta chain was seen at least ten times. Its antigen is not identified. V was trimmed by 4 bases and J by 7 bases, leaving 22 bases between them. Germline V gives CDR1 LNHDA, CDR2 SQIVND (reference sequence). CDR3 size: 16 residues. This entry comes from a study of CD8+CD57+ T cells in acquired aplastic anemia. About the study: DNA from sorted CD4+ and CD8+ cells averaged around 3.2 ug. Overall study results and limits: In CD8+ cells, Simpson's diversity showed no significant difference between patients and controls.

The study profiled TCR beta VDJ and CDR3 using genomic DNA as template. TCRdb reprocessed the reads with MiXCR, giving one entry per CDR3 protein. The sample holds about 470,000 distinct CDR3 sequences, about a third seen once. Patients chosen for sequencing had CD8+CD57+ cells that had expanded, as shown by flow cytometry. Patients, without exception, had severe acquired aplastic anemia. Prior therapy had not been administered to any patient at the time of blood sampling. The sequence came from a human donor with aplastic anemia. Sequenced sample: sorted CD4+, CD8+, or CD8+CD57+ T cells (not recorded which) from PBMCs. The V gene is TRBV19, the J gene TRBJ1-2, with D possibly being TRBD1 (5 bases). CDR3 protein: CASSTDLARRVSGYTF. In nucleotides, the CDR3 is TGTGCCAGTAGTACCGATCTTGCGCGCAGGGTCAGTGGCTACACCTTC.